This T cell receptor beta chain was captured by sequencing in a study of blood T cell repertoires in COVID-19. The repertoire was sequenced with immunoSEQ multiplex PCR; TCRdb's copy has only in-frame clones and lacks some. The sample holds more than 15,000 clones; roughly four fifths are singletons and the top ten take about 19%. This clone is labeled medium-sized. The TCR was taken from an elderly man with active COVID-19. The sample taken for sequencing was peripheral blood.

This chain's CDR3 is CASSIGRGYEQYF. CDR3 DNA: TGTGCCAGTAGTATAGGCAGGGGGTACGAGCAGTACTTC. The chain combines TRBV19 with TRBJ2-7, with TRBD1 matching over 7 bases. This CDR3 is built from 13 residues. Trimming took 1 base from V and 4 from J; bases not matched to a gene: 1. Per germline, CDR1 LNHDA and CDR2 SQIVND (reference sequence).